This T cell receptor beta chain was recorded in a study of cytomegalovirus exposure and HLA in healthy donors. With 60 Vbeta and 13 Jbeta primers, the PCR was carried out. Authors' processing steps: Roughly 9.9 million shared chains were among the roughly 78 million unique TCR beta chains that a later analysis counted. Sequencing was performed with immunoSEQ multiplex PCR; in TCRdb, only in-frame clones are kept and a portion is missing. The DNA gave D and trimming, while V, J and clone size come from that table. The table shows 35,000 to 45,000 clones, with around 50% occurring only once. CDR3 length: 16 amino acids. The germline V gene encodes CDR1 SGDLS and CDR2 YYNGEE. Deletions cut 1 base from V and 3 bases from J, with 13 bases between.

This rearrangement joins TRBV9 to TRBJ1-4, with D possibly matching TRBD1 (5 bases). This TCR was sampled from a human donor in good health. Sequencing was performed on PBMCs. CDR3 sequence reads: CASSVLQGSANEKLFF. CDR3 DNA: TGTGCCAGCAGCGTATTGCAGGGAAGTGCTAATGAAAAACTGTTTTTT.